This TCR beta chain was sequenced for a study of T cell responses to AZD1222 COVID-19 vaccine. Overall study results and limits: An increase in Spike-specific TCR breadth and depth was observed after two AZD1222 doses. Reportedly, nearly half the spike-specific TCRs target unmutated variant regions. Spike as a whole was targeted by vaccine-associated CD4 TCRs, dominant at 160-218 and 743-854. Females made up more of the donors, who were largely white British, and clonal diversity may have come out too low.

As concerns this clone: Its target is unknown.

Only in-frame clones appear in the TCRdb table, and some are missing; sequencing was by immunoSEQ multiplex PCR. This table has about 110,000 clones, approximately 91% appearing once. The germline V gene has CDR1 SQVTM and CDR2 ANQGSEA. The CDR3 runs to 15 residues. The input for sequencing was peripheral blood, taken on day 0 of MenACWY control vaccination. The chain has TRBV29-1 and TRBJ1-1; D might be TRBD1 (6 bases). The sequence came from an adult in good health. For the CDR3, the DNA is TGCAGAGCGGACCCGACCCAGGGGAGGGACACTGAAGCTTTCTTT. Its translation is CRADPTQGRDTEAFF.